Below are 19 T cell receptor beta chains sequenced from a single sample in a study of human T cells and chemical hapten exposure. TCRdb ran MiXCR on the RACE reads and lists one entry per CDR3 protein. This sample has over 300,000 distinct CDR3 sequences, with approximately 5.1% found just once. Time point of the sample: pre-sensitization, week 0. This sample's treatment: therapeutic diphenylcyclopropenone sensitization with weekly scalp DPC. The specimen comprised whole blood, sampled in connection with sensitization to the hapten diphenylcyclopropenone (DPC). The origin of the receptors is a woman in her fifties or sixties with alopecia areata. Some clones in this sample may be carry-over from other donors' samples.

The chain couples TRBV2 to TRBJ1-2; 8 bases are a match to TRBD1. This CDR3 has 14 residues. The germline gives CDR1 SNHLY, CDR2 FYNNEI. J lost 3 bases, V lost 7 bases, and 7 bases had no gene match. CDR3 sequence reads: CASISDRGDYGYTF. The DNA of the CDR3 is TGTGCCAGCATTTCAGACAGGGGAGACTATGGCTACACCTTC.

Only a few counts were recorded for this clonotype. The chain links TRBV6-2 or TRBV6-3 to TRBJ2-1; D gene uncertain. Germline CDR1 reads MNHEY; CDR2 reads SVGEGT. The CDR3 is 12 residues long. Trimming cost V 2 bases and J 10 bases, with 9 bases left between them. CDR3 amino acids: CASSYGRREQFF. CDR3 in DNA: TGTGCCAGCAGTTACGGCAGACGGGAGCAGTTCTTC.

This clonotype came up many times. The rearrangement links TRBV25-1 to TRBJ2-7; 7 nucleotides align to TRBD1. In germline, CDR1 is MGHDK, CDR2 SYGVNS. V lost 4 bases to trimming and J lost 2 bases; unmatched junction nucleotides: 8. The length of the CDR3 is 15 residues. CDR3 amino acids: CASSGQGGAAYEQYF. CDR3 nucleotide sequence: TGTGCCAGCAGTGGCCAAGGGGGCGCGGCCTACGAGCAGTACTTC.

This clonotype appeared a few times. The J gene is TRBJ2-1, the V gene TRBV11-2; 8 bases line up with TRBD2. The germline gives CDR1 SGHAT, CDR2 FQNNGV. The CDR3 runs 15 residues. The V and J ends lost 1 base and 7 bases, in that order; junction bases with no gene match: 6. In DNA form, the CDR3 reads TGTGCCAGCAGCTTAGTCTTTGCTAGCGGGAATGAGCAGTTCTTC. This codes for CASSLVFASGNEQFF.

The gene calls are TRBV20-1 and TRBJ2-7; 7 bases match TRBD1. CDR3 length equals 13 residues. Germline V lookup: CDR1 DFQATT, CDR2 SNEGSKA (reference sequence). The junction had 5 bases not matched to a gene; V was cut back by 6 bases and J by 0 bases. The CDR3 region is CSAQQGRSYEQYF. The CDR3 coding sequence is TGCAGTGCCCAACAGGGGCGCTCCTACGAGCAGTACTTC.

This clonotype has just a few counts. The rearrangement joins TRBV5-4 to TRBJ2-3, with 9 positions matching TRBD2. The V segment lost 2 bases and the J segment 4 bases; nucleotides outside the gene matches: 5. The V gene's germline CDR1 is SGHNT and CDR2 YYREEE (reference sequence). CDR3 length equals 15 residues. The CDR3 sequence is CASSFPGLAPDTQYF. The CDR3 DNA reads as TGTGCCAGCAGCTTCCCGGGACTAGCCCCAGATACGCAGTATTTT. Variable domain in full (rest from reference TRBV5-4 and TRBJ2-3): ETGVTQSPTHLIKTRGQQVTLRCSSQSGHNTVSWYQQALGQGPQFIFQYYREEENGRGNFPPRFSGLQFPNYSSELNVNALELDDSALYLCASSFPGLAPDTQYFGPGTRLTVL.

This clonotype was seen ten or more times. V and J are TRBV29-1 and TRBJ2-3; D is possibly TRBD2 (5 bases). V was shortened by 6 bases and J by 6 bases, with 16 bases between the two germline ends. The CDR3 extends over 13 amino acids. CDR1 SQVTM and CDR2 ANQGSEA come from the germline V gene. The CDR3 region is CSVRPTMGDTQYF. The DNA of the CDR3 is TGCAGCGTCCGTCCGACTATGGGGGATACGCAGTATTTT.

This clonotype was seen at least ten times. The gene calls are TRBV9 and TRBJ2-7; TRBD2 is a possible D gene (6 bases). The CDR3 is 14 amino acids. In germline, CDR1 is SGDLS, CDR2 YYNGEE. Trimming stripped 3 bases from V and 0 bases from J, with 10 bases between. In DNA, the CDR3 is TGTGCCAGCAGCGCGGGGGACGACTCCTACGAGCAGTACTTC. This encodes CASSAGDDSYEQYF.

This clonotype occurred a few times. The chain's CDR3 is CASKRDSDTEAFF. In nucleotides, the CDR3 is TGTGCCAGCAAAAGGGACAGTGACACTGAAGCTTTCTTT. V usage is TRBV2 and J usage is TRBJ1-1; TRBD1 agrees at 7 bases. CDR1 SNHLY and CDR2 FYNNEI come from the germline V gene. The CDR3 covers 13 residues. V lost 7 bases to trimming and J lost 3 bases; unmatched junction nucleotides: 5.

This clonotype came up many times. This sequence joins TRBV14 and TRBJ2-5; TRBD2 matches at 8 bases. Germline assignment: CDR1 SGHDN and CDR2 FVKESK. The CDR3 runs 14 residues. Unmatched junction bases numbered 5, after V lost 4 bases and J lost 4 bases. The CDR3, as DNA: TGTGCCAGCAGCCCGCGGGGGGTGCGAGAGACCCAGTACTTC. Protein: CASSPRGVRETQYF.

This clonotype occurred many times. The chain is built from TRBV27 and TRBJ2-5; 7 nucleotides align to TRBD1. The germline gives CDR1 MNHEY, CDR2 SMNVEV (reference sequence). With V trimmed by 7 bases and J by 2 bases, 7 bases remained unmatched. The CDR3 contains 14 residues. CDR3 in DNA: TGTGCCAGCACCTCACAGGGGCTGCAAGAGACCCAGTACTTC. Encoded protein: CASTSQGLQETQYF.

The chain couples TRBV13 to TRBJ2-3, with TRBD1 matching over 8 bases. Germline CDR1 PRHDT, CDR2 FYEKMQ (reference sequence). The J segment lost 2 bases and the V segment lost 3 bases, leaving 10 bases of the junction unmatched. The CDR3 spans 17 residues. CDR3 sequence (DNA): TGTGCCAGCAGCTTCGACAGGGGTAATTGGGTCACAGATACGCAGTATTTT. Its protein product is CASSFDRGNWVTDTQYF.

This clonotype turned up a few times. The DNA for the CDR3 is TGTGCCAGCAGCTTAGGACGACTAGGGATAGATACGCAGTATTTT. It is translated as CASSLGRLGIDTQYF. The chain recombines TRBV7-2 with TRBJ2-3; D perhaps matches TRBD2 (6 bases). The length of the CDR3 is 15 residues. The germline V gene has CDR1 SGHTA and CDR2 FQGNSA. The germline V and J ends were trimmed by 1 base and 5 bases, with 13 bases remaining between them.

The CDR3 spells CASSLGTLFQETQYF. The CDR3 DNA reads TGTGCCAGCAGCTTGGGAACCCTTTTCCAAGAGACCCAGTACTTC. The rearrangement links TRBV7-2 to TRBJ2-5; D not certain. Per the germline V gene, CDR1 is SGHTA and CDR2 is FQGNSA. Trimming removed 3 bases from V and 1 base from J, with 12 bases in between. This CDR3 is 15 amino acids long.

The sample holds many counts of this clonotype. V usage is TRBV2 and J usage is TRBJ1-5; D possibly corresponds to TRBD1 (5 bases). Germline V gives CDR1 SNHLY, CDR2 FYNNEI. The V and J ends lost 3 bases and 3 bases respectively, with 15 bases between them. The CDR3 length is 16 residues. The CDR3 nucleotides read TGTGCCAGCAGTGAGGGGGGACGGCGATTCAATCAGCCCCAGCATTTT. Translation: CASSEGGRRFNQPQHF. The full variable domain, its missing parts supplied by reference TRBV2 and TRBJ1-5, is EPEVTQTPSHQVTQMGQEVILRCVPISNHLYFYWYRQILGQKVEFLVSFYNNEISEKSEIFDDQFSVERPDGSNFTLKIRSTKLEDSAMYFCASSEGGRRFNQPQHFGDGTRLSIL.

This clonotype occurred a few times. This sequence joins TRBV6-1 and TRBJ1-2, with a tentative D call TRBD1 (5 bases). CDR3 length: 16 amino acids. Germline loops: CDR1 MNHNS, CDR2 SASEGT. V was clipped by 3 bases and J by 1 base, with 15 bases between them. As DNA, the CDR3 is TGTGCCAGCAGTGAGAGGGGTCAGTACGGTAACTATGGCTACACCTTC. This translates into CASSERGQYGNYGYTF.

At least ten counts were recorded for this clonotype. The J gene is TRBJ1-1, the V gene TRBV10-3; no clear D gene. V lost 8 bases to trimming and J lost 11 bases, with 15 bases between them. Germline CDR1 reads ENHRY; CDR2 reads SYGVKD. This CDR3 region has 11 residues. The CDR3 region is CAISRTGRAFF. The CDR3 region has the DNA TGTGCCATCTCACGGACGGGTCGGGCTTTCTTT.

This clonotype was observed many times. This rearrangement joins TRBV7-2 to TRBJ2-5; possible D gene TRBD2, 7 bases. CDR1 and CDR2 from the germline V gene are SGHTA and FQGNSA. The CDR3 extends over 15 amino acids. Deletions cut 6 bases from V and 2 bases from J, with 16 bases between. Here the CDR3 DNA reads TGTGCCAGCAGTTCTCCTAGCGGACAGCAAGAGACCCAGTACTTC. Translating gives CASSSPSGQQETQYF.

In its sample, this clonotype was seen many times. The CDR3 region has the DNA TGCGCCAGCAGCCCTCTATGGGCAAACACTGAAGCTTTCTTT. Amino acids: CASSPLWANTEAFF. The V call is TRBV4-1, the J call TRBJ1-1; D call uncertain. Germline CDR1 reads MGHRA; CDR2 reads YSYEKL. There are 14 residues in the CDR3. Trimming pared 4 bases from V and 2 bases from J, leaving 11 bases between.